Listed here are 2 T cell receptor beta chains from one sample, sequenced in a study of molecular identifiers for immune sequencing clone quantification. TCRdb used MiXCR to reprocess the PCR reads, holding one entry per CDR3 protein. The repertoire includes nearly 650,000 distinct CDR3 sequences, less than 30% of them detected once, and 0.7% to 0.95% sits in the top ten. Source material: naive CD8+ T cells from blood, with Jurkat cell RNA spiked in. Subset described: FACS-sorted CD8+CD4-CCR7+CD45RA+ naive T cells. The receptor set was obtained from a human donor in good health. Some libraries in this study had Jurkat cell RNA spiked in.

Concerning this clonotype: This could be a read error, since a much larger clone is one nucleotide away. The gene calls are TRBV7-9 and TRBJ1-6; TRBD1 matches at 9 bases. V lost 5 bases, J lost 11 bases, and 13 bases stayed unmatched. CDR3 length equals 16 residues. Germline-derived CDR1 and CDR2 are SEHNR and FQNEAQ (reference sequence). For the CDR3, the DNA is TGTGCCAGCAGCCCTCGACAGGGGGTCAGGGGGGCACCCCTCCACTTT. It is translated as CASSPRQGVRGAPLHF.

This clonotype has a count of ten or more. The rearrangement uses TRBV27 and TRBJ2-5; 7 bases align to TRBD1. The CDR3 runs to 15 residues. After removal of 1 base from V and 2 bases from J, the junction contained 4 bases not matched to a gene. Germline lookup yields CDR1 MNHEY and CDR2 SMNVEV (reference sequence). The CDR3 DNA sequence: TGTGCCAGCAGTTTATACCGGGGACAGCAAGAGACCCAGTACTTC. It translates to CASSLYRGQQETQYF.